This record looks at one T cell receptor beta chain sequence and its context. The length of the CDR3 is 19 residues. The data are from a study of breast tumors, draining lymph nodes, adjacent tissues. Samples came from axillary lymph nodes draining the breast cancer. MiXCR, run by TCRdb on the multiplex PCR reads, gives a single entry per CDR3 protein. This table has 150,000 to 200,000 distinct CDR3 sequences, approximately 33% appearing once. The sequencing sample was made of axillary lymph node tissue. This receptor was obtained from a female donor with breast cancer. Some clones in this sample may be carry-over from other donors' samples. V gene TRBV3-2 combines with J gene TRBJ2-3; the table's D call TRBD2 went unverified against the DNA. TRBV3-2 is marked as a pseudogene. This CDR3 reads CASSHRPGLAGGPEDTQYF. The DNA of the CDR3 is TGTGCCAGCAGCCACCGACCGGGACTAGCGGGGGGGCCTGAAGATACGCAGTATTTT.